Following are 21 T cell receptor beta chains from one sample sequenced in a study of T cells in Graves' hyperthyroidism and ophthalmopathy. The investigators amplified TCR beta CDR3 regions from RNA transcripts. The HTBI primer set drove a first-round RT-PCR of the TCR CDR3. TCRdb passed the multiplex PCR reads through MiXCR, listing each CDR3 protein once. The sample contains hundreds of thousands of distinct CDR3 sequences, about 14% of which appear only once. What was sequenced was blood. Receptors were obtained from a man in his late teens or twenties with Graves' ophthalmopathy.

The table lists this clonotype with many counts. The chain combines TRBV6-1 with TRBJ2-1; TRBD1 might be the D (6 bases). With 4 bases removed from V and 6 bases from J, the gap between germline ends came to 10 bases. The CDR3 is 13 amino acids. CDR1 MNHNS and CDR2 SASEGT come from the germline V gene. The CDR3 DNA reads as TGTGCCAGCAGTGGAGGACAGCTCAATGAGCAGTTCTTC. Its protein product is CASSGGQLNEQFF.

This clonotype was picked up many times. The chain carries TRBV7-9 and TRBJ2-1, with TRBD2 as a possible D gene (5 bases). Trimming took off 4 bases at V and 10 bases at J, with 17 bases between the two ends. The CDR3 length is 14 residues. Germline V gene lookup returns CDR1 SEHNR and CDR2 FQNEAQ (reference sequence). The CDR3: CASSSGVLQSEQFF. CDR3 DNA: TGTGCCAGCAGCTCCGGGGTACTACAATCCGAGCAGTTCTTC.

This clonotype was observed at least ten times. V is TRBV7-6 and J is TRBJ2-1; a weak D match, TRBD1 (6 bases). Germline lookup yields CDR1 SGHVS and CDR2 FNYEAQ. CDR3 length: 14 amino acids. With 4 bases removed from V and 4 bases from J, the gap between germline ends came to 11 bases. This CDR3 reads CASSWGTIYNEQFF. The DNA for the CDR3 is TGTGCCAGCAGCTGGGGGACAATTTACAATGAGCAGTTCTTC.

J is TRBJ2-7 and V is TRBV25-1, with unresolved D. CDR1 and CDR2 (germline): MGHDK, SYGVNS. Trimming shortened V by 3 bases and J by 0 bases, and 9 bases separated the two germline ends. This CDR3 has 14 amino acids. This chain's CDR3 is CASSEPGSSYEQYF. CDR3 sequence (DNA): TGTGCCAGCAGTGAGCCAGGAAGCTCCTACGAGCAGTACTTC.

V usage is TRBV6-5 and J usage is TRBJ2-1; 9 positions agree with TRBD2. V was pared by 0 bases and J by 9 bases, with 6 bases of the junction left unmatched. This CDR3 is 15 amino acids long. Germline CDR1 MNHEY, CDR2 SVGAGI. The CDR3: CASSYSSSGRLEQFF. CDR3 DNA sequence: TGTGCCAGCAGTTACTCGAGTAGCGGGAGACTTGAGCAGTTCTTC.

The table lists this clonotype with a few counts. This chain uses TRBV12-3 or TRBV12-4 with TRBJ1-1; 9 bases are a match to TRBD1. This CDR3 region has 16 residues. V lost 6 bases and J lost 4; bases outside the gene matches: 12. The CDR3, as DNA: TGTGCCAGCAGCCTTCGGACAGGGGTGTTTCTCACTGAAGCTTTCTTT. Protein: CASSLRTGVFLTEAFF.

This clonotype was seen ten or more times. The chain couples TRBV7-9 to TRBJ2-1; D is perhaps TRBD1 (5 bases). V lost 5 bases and J 6 bases, leaving 14 bases between the germline ends. From germline, CDR1 is SEHNR and CDR2 FQNEAQ (reference sequence). The CDR3 contains 14 residues. The CDR3 loop reads CASSTTRASNEQFF. DNA for the CDR3: TGTGCCAGCAGCACAACCAGGGCATCCAATGAGCAGTTCTTC.

This clonotype was found many times. The chain recombines TRBV12-3 or TRBV12-4 with TRBJ1-5, with D unresolved. Deletions cut 5 bases from V and 6 bases from J, with 14 bases between. The CDR3 sequence is 14 residues long. The CDR3 coding sequence is TGTGCCAGCAGTGCCGGGAGTGAACGTCAGCCCCAGCATTTT. It specifies CASSAGSERQPQHF.

There are many counts of this clonotype. The V gene is TRBV6-1, the J gene TRBJ1-5; D may be TRBD1 (5 bases). CDR1 is MNHNS, CDR2 SASEGT, per germline. Trimming took 0 bases from V and 4 from J, leaving 10 bases between them. The CDR3 sequence is 15 residues long. The CDR3 loop is CASSEAGRKNQPQHF. The CDR3 DNA sequence: TGTGCCAGCAGTGAAGCGGGACGGAAGAATCAGCCCCAGCATTTT.

The chain combines TRBV29-1 with TRBJ1-4, with TRBD1 matching 8 bases. Germline CDR1 reads SQVTM; CDR2 reads ANQGSEA. The CDR3 covers 13 residues. Trimming cost V 7 bases and J 6 bases; bases outside gene matches: 7. DNA for the CDR3: TGCAGCGGGGGACAGGCTTGGGATGAAAAACTGTTTTTT. Translation gives CSGGQAWDEKLFF.

The chain joins TRBV10-3 to TRBJ1-2, with no clear D. The germline V gene encodes CDR1 ENHRY and CDR2 SYGVKD. The CDR3 runs 13 residues. The V end was cut by 4 bases, the J end by 8 bases, with 14 bases between. The CDR3 DNA follows: TGTGCCATCAGTGGTATTCAAGGAGGAGGCTACACCTTC. Encoded protein: CAISGIQGGGYTF.

V gene TRBV28 combines with J gene TRBJ1-2; D unresolved. Germline-derived CDR1 and CDR2 are MDHEN and SYDVKM. CDR3 length: 11 amino acids. The ends were cut back, 7 bases at V and 9 bases at J, with 12 bases in the middle. Here the CDR3 reads CASTSRSSYTF. CDR3 in DNA: TGTGCCAGCACCTCTCGGAGTAGCTACACCTTC.

This clonotype was found many times. The chain combines TRBV10-1 with TRBJ2-2; D possibly corresponds to TRBD1 (7 bases). Trimming removed 7 bases from V and 3 bases from J, with 18 bases in between. The CDR3 consists of 16 residues. CDR1 and CDR2 (germline): WNHNN, SYGVQD (reference sequence). The CDR3 region is CASIPRQGEDTGELFF. The CDR3 DNA is TGCGCCAGCATCCCTAGGCAGGGGGAGGACACCGGGGAGCTGTTTTTT.

This clonotype has at least ten counts. The V call is TRBV12-3 or TRBV12-4, the J call TRBJ2-1; D is unclear. This CDR3 is built from 15 residues. V lost 0 bases, J lost 0 bases, and 6 bases lay in between. The CDR3 nucleotides read TGTGCCAGCAGTTTAGCGTTTAGCTCCTACAATGAGCAGTTCTTC. This gives the protein CASSLAFSSYNEQFF.

The chain combines TRBV4-1 with TRBJ2-5, with TRBD2 identical over 12 bases. The CDR3 covers 17 residues. The V segment lost 3 bases and the J segment 1 base; nucleotides outside the gene matches: 6. The V gene's germline CDR1 is MGHRA and CDR2 YSYEKL. The CDR3 here is CASSHLLAGGVQETQYF. As DNA, the CDR3 is TGCGCCAGCAGCCACTTACTAGCGGGGGGAGTCCAAGAGACCCAGTACTTC.

The sample holds many counts of this clonotype. The chain recombines TRBV27 with TRBJ2-7; D remains ambiguous. This CDR3 spans 15 amino acids. In germline, CDR1 is MNHEY, CDR2 SMNVEV (reference sequence). The V end lost 2 bases, the J end lost 2 bases, and 13 bases lay between the germline ends. The CDR3: CASSLPTRRTYEQYF. In DNA, the CDR3 is TGTGCCAGCAGTTTACCGACACGGAGAACCTACGAGCAGTACTTC.

This clonotype has at least ten counts. This chain links TRBV2 with TRBJ2-3; D remains ambiguous. From germline, CDR1 is SNHLY and CDR2 FYNNEI. The CDR3 runs 12 residues. Trimming took 6 bases from V and 2 from J, leaving 6 bases between them. The CDR3 DNA sequence: TGTGCCAGCAGGCCAAACACAGATACGCAGTATTTT. It specifies CASRPNTDTQYF.

This clonotype was observed many times. The chain carries TRBV2 and TRBJ2-3, with TRBD2 as a possible D gene (5 bases). The CDR3 is 15 residues long. The germline V and J ends were trimmed by 4 bases and 0 bases, with 11 bases remaining between them. CDR1 SNHLY and CDR2 FYNNEI come from the germline V gene. CDR3 sequence: CASSVDFTSTDTQYF. CDR3 in DNA: TGTGCCAGCAGTGTGGACTTTACTAGCACAGATACGCAGTATTTT.

In its sample, this clonotype was seen many times. The V and J genes are TRBV5-1 and TRBJ2-7; TRBD1 matches 7 bases. The V and J ends lost 0 bases and 0 bases, in that order; junction bases with no gene match: 12. This CDR3 spans 18 amino acids. Germline V lookup: CDR1 SGHRS, CDR2 YFSETQ. The CDR3 is CASSLGLGTAASSYEQYF. CDR3 coding DNA: TGCGCCAGCAGCTTGGGATTGGGGACAGCCGCGAGCTCCTACGAGCAGTACTTC.

This clonotype was counted at least ten times. The chain carries TRBV7-9 and TRBJ1-1; D is unresolved. The ends were cut back, 4 bases at V and 7 bases at J, with 7 bases in the middle. Germline V lookup: CDR1 SEHNR, CDR2 FQNEAQ (reference sequence). This CDR3 region has 11 residues. In nucleotides, the CDR3 is TGTGCCAGCAGCTCATATTATGAAGCTTTCTTT. Protein: CASSSYYEAFF.

The chain employs TRBV13 and TRBJ1-1; D remains ambiguous. This CDR3 has 12 residues. The germline V and J ends were trimmed by 2 bases and 4 bases, with 5 bases remaining between them. CDR1 and CDR2 from the germline V gene are PRHDT and FYEKMQ (reference sequence). The CDR3 loop is CASSLSFTEAFF. The CDR3 nucleotides read TGTGCCAGCAGCTTATCTTTCACTGAAGCTTTCTTT. The full variable domain, in which reference TRBV13 and TRBJ1-1 provide the parts outside the CDR3, is AAGVIQSPRHLIKEKRETATLKCYPIPRHDTVYWYQQGPGQDPQFLISFYEKMQSDKGSIPDRFSAQQFSDYHSELNMSSLELGDSALYFCASSLSFTEAFFGQGTRLTVV.